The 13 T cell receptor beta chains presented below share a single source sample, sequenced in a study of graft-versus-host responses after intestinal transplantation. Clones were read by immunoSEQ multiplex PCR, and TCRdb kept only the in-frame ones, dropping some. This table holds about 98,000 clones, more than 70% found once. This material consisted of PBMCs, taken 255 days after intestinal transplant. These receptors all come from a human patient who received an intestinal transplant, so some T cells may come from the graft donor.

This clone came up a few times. CDR3 loop: CASSESLPGTEAFF. CDR3 DNA: TGTGCCAGCAGTGAATCCCTTCCGGGGACTGAAGCTTTCTTT. The chain is built from TRBV6-5 and TRBJ1-1; D gene uncertain. Looked up from germline, CDR1 is MNHEY and CDR2 is SVGAGI. The CDR3 length is 14 residues. The V and J ends lost 5 bases and 5 bases respectively, with 15 bases between them.

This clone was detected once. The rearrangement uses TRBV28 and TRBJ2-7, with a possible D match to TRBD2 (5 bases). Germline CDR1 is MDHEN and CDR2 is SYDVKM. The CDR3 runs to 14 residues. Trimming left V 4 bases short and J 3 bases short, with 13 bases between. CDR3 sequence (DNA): TGTGCCAGCAGTTACGGACTTCTAATCTACGAGCAGTACTTC. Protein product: CASSYGLLIYEQYF.

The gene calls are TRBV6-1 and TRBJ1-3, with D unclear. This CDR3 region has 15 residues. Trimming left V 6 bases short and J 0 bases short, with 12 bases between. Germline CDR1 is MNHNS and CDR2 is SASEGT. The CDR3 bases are TGTGCCAGCAGCGATACGGGCAGCTCTGGAAACACCATATATTTT. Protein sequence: CASSDTGSSGNTIYF.

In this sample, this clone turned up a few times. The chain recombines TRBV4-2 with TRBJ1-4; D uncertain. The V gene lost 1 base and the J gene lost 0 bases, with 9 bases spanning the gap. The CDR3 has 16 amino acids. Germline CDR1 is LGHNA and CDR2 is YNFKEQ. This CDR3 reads CASSQVTTSTNEKLFF. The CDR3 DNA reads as TGTGCCAGCAGCCAAGTAACCACGTCAACTAATGAAAAACTGTTTTTT.

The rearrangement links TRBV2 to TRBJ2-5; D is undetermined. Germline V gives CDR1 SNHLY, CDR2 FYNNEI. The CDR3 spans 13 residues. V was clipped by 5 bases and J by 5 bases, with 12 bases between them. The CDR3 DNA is TGTGCCAGCAGTTACCCAAACCCGGAGACCCAGTACTTC. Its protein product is CASSYPNPETQYF.

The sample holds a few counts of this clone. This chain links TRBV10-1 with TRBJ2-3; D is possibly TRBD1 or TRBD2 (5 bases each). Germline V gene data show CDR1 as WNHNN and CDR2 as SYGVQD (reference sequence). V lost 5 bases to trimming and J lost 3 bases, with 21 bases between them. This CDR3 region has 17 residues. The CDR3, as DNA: TGCGCCAGCAGTAATGGGGACCCCCCGTTGATGACAGATACGCAGTATTTT. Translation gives CASSNGDPPLMTDTQYF.

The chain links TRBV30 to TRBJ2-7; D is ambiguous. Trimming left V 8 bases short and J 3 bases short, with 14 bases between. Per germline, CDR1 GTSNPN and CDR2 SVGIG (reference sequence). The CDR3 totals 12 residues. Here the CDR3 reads CAVARPSYEQYF. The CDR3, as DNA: TGTGCCGTAGCCCGTCCTAGCTACGAGCAGTACTTC.

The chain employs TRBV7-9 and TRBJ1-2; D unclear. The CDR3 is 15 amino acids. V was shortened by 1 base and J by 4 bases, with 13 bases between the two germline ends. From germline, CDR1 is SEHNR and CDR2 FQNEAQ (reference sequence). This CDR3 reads CASSLGSQPIYGYTF. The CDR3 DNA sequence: TGTGCCAGCAGCTTAGGGTCTCAACCTATCTATGGCTACACCTTC.

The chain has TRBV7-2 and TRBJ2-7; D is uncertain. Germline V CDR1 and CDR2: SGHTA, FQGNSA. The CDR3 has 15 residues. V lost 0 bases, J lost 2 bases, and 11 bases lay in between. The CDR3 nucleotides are TGTGCCAGCAGCTTAGCGGTTACAGTTCCCTACGAGCAGTACGTC. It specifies CASSLAVTVPYEQYV.

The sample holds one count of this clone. CDR3 in amino acids: CASSLVGRSRDTQYF. Written as DNA, the CDR3 is TGTGCCAGCAGCTTAGTTGGCAGGTCAAGGGATACGCAGTATTTT. V and J are TRBV11-2 and TRBJ2-3; D not resolved. The CDR3 contains 15 residues. Germline V gene sequence: CDR1 SGHAT, CDR2 FQNNGV. The V end was cut by 1 base, the J end by 6 bases, with 14 bases between.

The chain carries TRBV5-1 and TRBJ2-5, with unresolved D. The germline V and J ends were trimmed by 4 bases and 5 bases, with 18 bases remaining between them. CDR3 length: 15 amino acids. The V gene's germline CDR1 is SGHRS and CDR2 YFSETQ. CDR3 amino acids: CASSPSGTTQETQYF. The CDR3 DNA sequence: TGCGCCAGCAGCCCTTCGGGCACAACGCAGGAGACCCAGTACTTC.

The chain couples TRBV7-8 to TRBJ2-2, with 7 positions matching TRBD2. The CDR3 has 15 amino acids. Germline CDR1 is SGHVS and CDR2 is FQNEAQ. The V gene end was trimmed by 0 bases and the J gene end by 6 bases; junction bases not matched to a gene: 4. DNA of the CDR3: TGTGCCAGCAGCTTAGCGGTGGGAGGGCCCGGGGAGCTGTTTTTT. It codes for CASSLAVGGPGELFF.

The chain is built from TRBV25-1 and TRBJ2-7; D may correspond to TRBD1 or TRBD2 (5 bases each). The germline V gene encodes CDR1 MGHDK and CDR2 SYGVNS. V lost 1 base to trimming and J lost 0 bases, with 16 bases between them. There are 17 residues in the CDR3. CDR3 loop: CASSEFGGQFSSYEQYV. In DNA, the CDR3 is TGTGCCAGCAGTGAATTTGGGGGTCAGTTCAGCTCCTACGAGCAGTACGTC.